A selection of T cell receptor beta chains follows, all from one sample in a study of post-analysis software for immune sequencing data. TCRdb re-derived calls from the PCR reads in MiXCR, one entry per CDR3 protein. Of approximately 570,000 distinct CDR3 sequences in the sample, about 44% were seen once. Source material: blood. The source is a girl aged 5-17 years with multiple sclerosis. The CDR3 runs from the conserved cysteine through the conserved F or W. D genes are given only for firm matches. A clone size is listed for some rows: how often the clone was seen (once, few, many), or a class if it is expanded.

size: few
J: TRBJ1-2
V: TRBV5-1
D: .
DNA: TGCGCCAGCAGCTTGACAGCGGACACCCACTATGGCTACACCTTC
CDR3: CASSLTADTHYGYTF

size: .
J: TRBJ1-1
V: TRBV20-1
D: TRBD1
DNA: TGCAGTGCTAGATCACCGGAAGGACAGGGGGGCACTGAAGCTTTCTTT
CDR3: CSARSPEGQGGTEAFF

size: once
J: TRBJ2-1
V: TRBV20-1
D: .
DNA: TGCAGTGCTCCTCGACTAGTGGGTGAGACCTACAATGAGCAGTTCTTC
CDR3: CSAPRLVGETYNEQFF

size: few
J: TRBJ2-1
V: TRBV27
D: .
DNA: TGTGCCAGCAGTGTCCATAATGAGCAGTTCTTC
CDR3: CASSVHNEQFF

size: few
J: TRBJ2-3
V: TRBV29-1
D: .
DNA: TGCAGCGTTGAAGATGTTGGCGCGGGACAGCAGACAGATACGCAGTATTTT
CDR3: CSVEDVGAGQQTDTQYF

size: .
J: TRBJ2-1
V: TRBV12-3/TRBV12-4
D: .
DNA: TGTGCCAGCAGCTTCCCCAAGCGCCCCCCCAATGAGCAGTTCTTC
CDR3: CASSFPKRPPNEQFF

size: .
J: TRBJ1-1
V: TRBV11-2
D: .
DNA: TGTGCCACAAGTCGACCGTCGAACACTGAAGCTTTCTTT
CDR3: CATSRPSNTEAFF

size: many
J: TRBJ2-5
V: TRBV29-1
D: .
DNA: TGCAGCGTTGGAGAACTTCAAGAGACCCAGTACTTC
CDR3: CSVGELQETQYF

size: .
J: TRBJ2-7
V: TRBV5-1
D: TRBD1
DNA: TGCGCCAGCAGCTATTCCGGGGACAGGAGTTCCTTCTACGAGCAGTACTTC
CDR3: CASSYSGDRSSFYEQYF

size: .
J: TRBJ2-5
V: TRBV7-9
D: TRBD2
DNA: TGTGCCACCAGCAGGTCGGGGGGAGAGACCCAGTACTTC
CDR3: CATSRSGGETQYF

size: .
J: TRBJ2-1
V: TRBV3-1
D: TRBD1
DNA: TGTGCCAGCAGCCCCAGGGGGTGGTCGGGCTACAATGAGCAGTTCTTC
CDR3: CASSPRGWSGYNEQFF

size: few
J: TRBJ1-2
V: TRBV5-6
D: TRBD1
DNA: TGTGCCAGCAGCGCCGGGGACAGGGGGGGCTACACCTTC
CDR3: CASSAGDRGGYTF

size: .
J: TRBJ1-2
V: TRBV6-1
D: .
DNA: TGTGCCAGCAGCGAGCAGGTTTTACCCGGCTACACCTTC
CDR3: CASSEQVLPGYTF

size: .
J: TRBJ2-5
V: TRBV7-2
D: .
DNA: TGTGCCAGCAGCCCGGGACTCGTCCAAGAGACCCAGTACTTC
CDR3: CASSPGLVQETQYF

size: .
J: TRBJ2-3
V: TRBV7-3
D: .
DNA: TGTGCCAGCAGCTTAGGAGGGCGGGGACGCACAGATACGCAGTATTTT
CDR3: CASSLGGRGRTDTQYF

size: few
J: TRBJ2-7
V: TRBV5-6
D: TRBD1
DNA: TGTGCCAGCAGCTTCGACGACAGGGCGCCCTACGAGCAGTACTTC
CDR3: CASSFDDRAPYEQYF

size: .
J: TRBJ1-2
V: TRBV13
D: TRBD1
DNA: TGTGCCAGCAGCTTAGACGACAGGGGCTATGGCTACACCTTC
CDR3: CASSLDDRGYGYTF

size: .
J: TRBJ2-1
V: TRBV10-1
D: TRBD2
DNA: TGCGCCAGCAGTGAGTCGAGTCTAGCGGGAGGGCCAAAGGGCAATGAGCAGTTCTTC
CDR3: CASSESSLAGGPKGNEQFF

size: .
J: TRBJ2-5
V: TRBV5-1
D: .
DNA: TGCGCCAGCAGTTTAACCCCGGAGACGGGCTACAATGAGCAGTACTTC
CDR3: CASSLTPETGYNEQYF

size: .
J: TRBJ2-3
V: TRBV20-1
D: .
DNA: TGCAGTGCTAGAGATCACGGGACCGCCCCAGATACGCAGTATTTT
CDR3: CSARDHGTAPDTQYF

size: .
J: TRBJ2-7
V: TRBV10-3
D: .
DNA: TGTGCCATCAGTGAGACAGGCCGTTACGAGCAGTACTTC
CDR3: CAISETGRYEQYF

size: .
J: TRBJ1-2
V: TRBV5-1
D: .
DNA: TGCGCCAGCAGCCGAACCGGGACGGGGGACTATGGCTACACCTTC
CDR3: CASSRTGTGDYGYTF

size: .
J: TRBJ2-7
V: TRBV9
D: .
DNA: TGTGCCAGCAGCCCCCCCCCGGGTAACTCCTACGAGCAGTACTTC
CDR3: CASSPPPGNSYEQYF

size: .
J: TRBJ1-2
V: TRBV4-1
D: .
DNA: TGCGCCAGCAGCCATCTAGGGGAGGGCGCGGCTCGGGGCTACACCTTC
CDR3: CASSHLGEGAARGYTF

size: .
J: TRBJ2-5
V: TRBV24-1
D: .
DNA: TGTGCCACCAGTCTAGGGCAGTTGGAGGAGACCCAGTACTTC
CDR3: CATSLGQLEETQYF

size: many
J: TRBJ2-7
V: TRBV12-3/TRBV12-4
D: TRBD1
DNA: TGTGCCAGCAGCTTGTCGGGACAGGGATACGAGCAGTACTTC
CDR3: CASSLSGQGYEQYF

size: .
J: TRBJ2-3
V: TRBV5-5
D: .
DNA: TGTGCCAGCAGCTTGGATTTTGAGACTAGCACAGATACGCAGTATTTT
CDR3: CASSLDFETSTDTQYF

size: .
J: TRBJ2-3
V: TRBV6-4
D: .
DNA: TGTGCCAGCAGTGTAAGAAGTGCTAGCACAGATACGCAGTATTTT
CDR3: CASSVRSASTDTQYF

size: few
J: TRBJ2-1
V: TRBV11-2
D: TRBD2
DNA: TGTGCCAGCAGCTTAGACGGGGGGGGCTCCTACAATGAGCAGTTCTTC
CDR3: CASSLDGGGSYNEQFF

size: .
J: TRBJ2-3
V: TRBV14
D: .
DNA: TGTGCCAGCAGCATTCCTGGTGGACCAACGCAGTATTTT
CDR3: CASSIPGGPTQYF

size: .
J: TRBJ2-1
V: TRBV6-1
D: TRBD1
DNA: TGTGCCAGCAGTGTTGGGACAGTTTCCTACAATGAGCAGTTCTTC
CDR3: CASSVGTVSYNEQFF

size: .
J: TRBJ2-5
V: TRBV6-2/TRBV6-3
D: TRBD1
DNA: TGTGCCAGCAGCCAGGGGGTTTTGGACCAAGAGACCCAGTACTTC
CDR3: CASSQGVLDQETQYF

size: .
J: TRBJ2-1
V: TRBV12-3/TRBV12-4
D: TRBD1
DNA: TGTGCCAGCAAGAACTTGCCGGGACAGAATGAGCAGTTCTTC
CDR3: CASKNLPGQNEQFF

size: few
J: TRBJ1-5
V: TRBV27
D: TRBD1
DNA: TGTGCCAGCAGCCAGACAGGGATCCTTCAGCCCCAGCATTTT
CDR3: CASSQTGILQPQHF

size: few
J: TRBJ2-1
V: TRBV3-1
D: .
DNA: TGTGCCAGCAGCCCCCAGATGGGGTTTTGCAATGAGCAGTTCTTC
CDR3: CASSPQMGFCNEQFF

size: few
J: TRBJ2-1
V: TRBV20-1
D: TRBD2
DNA: TGCAGTGCTACCGGACTAGCGGGAGGGTGGTACAATGAGCAGTTCTTC
CDR3: CSATGLAGGWYNEQFF

size: .
J: TRBJ2-5
V: TRBV5-1
D: TRBD1
DNA: TGCGCCAGCAGCGAGGGACAGCCCCGGGGAGAGACCCAGTACTTC
CDR3: CASSEGQPRGETQYF

size: .
J: TRBJ1-2
V: TRBV24-1
D: .
DNA: TGTGCCACCATTAAGAAAGATCCGGGACTGAAGGCCATCTTTAACTATGGCTACACCTTC
CDR3: CATIKKDPGLKAIFNYGYTF

size: .
J: TRBJ1-1
V: TRBV5-6
D: TRBD1
DNA: TGTGCCAGCAGCTTGGCCCCTACAGGGGTTCACACTGAAGCTTTCTTT
CDR3: CASSLAPTGVHTEAFF

size: few
J: TRBJ2-1
V: TRBV3-1
D: TRBD1
DNA: TGTGCCAGCGATTCCGGGACAGTTGGAGAGCAGTTCTTC
CDR3: CASDSGTVGEQFF

size: .
J: TRBJ2-7
V: TRBV12-3/TRBV12-4
D: .
DNA: TGTGCCAGCAGTTTATTGCACGAGCAGTACTTC
CDR3: CASSLLHEQYF

size: .
J: TRBJ2-7
V: TRBV5-1
D: TRBD2
DNA: TGCGCCAGCAGCTTGGGATCTAGCGGGAGGTCCTCCTACGAGCAGTACTTC
CDR3: CASSLGSSGRSSYEQYF

size: .
J: TRBJ2-1
V: TRBV2
D: .
DNA: TGTGCCAGCAGTGAAGCGATGGGGGAGCAGTTCTTC
CDR3: CASSEAMGEQFF

size: many
J: TRBJ2-7
V: TRBV20-1
D: TRBD2
DNA: TGCAGTGCCATCGGACTAGCGGGCTACTCCTACGAGCAGTACTTC
CDR3: CSAIGLAGYSYEQYF

size: .
J: TRBJ2-6
V: TRBV6-1
D: .
DNA: TGTGCCAGCAGCAACCGGCGGGGGGCCAACGTCCTGACTTTC
CDR3: CASSNRRGANVLTF

size: few
J: TRBJ2-5
V: TRBV6-5
D: .
DNA: TGTGCCAGCAGTTACTTTCCCCCCGTAAAGAGGGGGGAGACCCAGTACTTC
CDR3: CASSYFPPVKRGETQYF